This entry features one T cell receptor beta chain sequence. J lost 6 bases, V lost 3 bases, and 4 bases had no gene match. This CDR3 region has 15 residues. Germline-derived CDR1 and CDR2 are MGHRA and YSYEKL. The sample belongs to a study of shared clonotypes between healthy human individuals. Using immunoSEQ multiplex PCR, the repertoire was profiled, and TCRdb retains in-frame clones only, with some absent. The data show about 2 million clones, with roughly 94% seen just once and around 0.13% held by the top ten. Sequencing used naive CD4+ T cells sorted from blood. Subset noted: CD45RA+ positively selected. J is TRBJ2-3 and V is TRBV4-1; 12 bases fit TRBD2. This sequence originates from a man aged 18 to 30 in good health. The CDR3 reads CASSQWGTSGDTQYF. DNA of the CDR3: TGCGCCAGCAGCCAGTGGGGGACTAGCGGGGATACGCAGTATTTT.